This TCR beta chain was profiled in a study of T cell changes during pregnancy in multiple sclerosis. The V end lost 1 base, the J end lost 8 bases, and 9 bases lay between the germline ends. The CDR3 has 14 amino acids. Per germline, CDR1 MNHNS and CDR2 SASEGT. This table comes from immunoSEQ multiplex PCR, and its TCRdb copy is limited to in-frame clones, with some not included. The table shows about 33,000 clones, with about 90% occurring only once. The genes are TRBV6-1 and TRBJ1-6; D might be TRBD1 (5 bases). The sequenced sample was CD4+ T cells from peripheral blood mononuclear cells, obtained in the third trimester of pregnancy. The receptor was derived from a female donor in good health, enrolled as a control in a pregnancy study. The CDR3 DNA follows: TGTGCCAGCAGTGAAGTAGCAGGGTATTCACCCCTCCACTTT. Amino acids: CASSEVAGYSPLHF.